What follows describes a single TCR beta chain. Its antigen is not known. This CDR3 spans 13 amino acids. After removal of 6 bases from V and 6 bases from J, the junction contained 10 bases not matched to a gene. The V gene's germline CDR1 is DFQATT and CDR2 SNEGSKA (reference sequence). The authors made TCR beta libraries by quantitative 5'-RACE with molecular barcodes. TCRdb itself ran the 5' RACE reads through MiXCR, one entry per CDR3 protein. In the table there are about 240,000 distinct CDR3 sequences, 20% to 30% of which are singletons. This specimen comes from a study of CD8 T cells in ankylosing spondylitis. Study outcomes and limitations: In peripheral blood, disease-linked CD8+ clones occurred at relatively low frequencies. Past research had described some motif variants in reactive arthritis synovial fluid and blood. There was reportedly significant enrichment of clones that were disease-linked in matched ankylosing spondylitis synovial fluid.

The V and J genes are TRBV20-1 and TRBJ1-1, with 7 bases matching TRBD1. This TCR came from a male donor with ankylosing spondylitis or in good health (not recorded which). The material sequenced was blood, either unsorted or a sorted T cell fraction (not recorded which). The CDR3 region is CSAMSPRGAEAFF. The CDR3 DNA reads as TGCAGTGCCATGTCGCCCAGGGGGGCTGAAGCTTTCTTT.